This entry concerns a single TCR beta chain. Germline V gives CDR1 SGDLS, CDR2 YYNGEE. CDR3 length equals 14 residues. Trimming removed 0 bases from V and 0 bases from J, with 6 bases in between. This entry comes from a study of T-cell reconstitution after alpha-beta-depleted transplantation in children. TCRbeta library preparation incorporated unique molecular identifiers. TCRdb reprocessed the PCR reads via MiXCR and lists one record per CDR3 protein. The sample has some 500,000 distinct CDR3 sequences, about 16% seen once; the top ten hold 3.3%. This TCR derives from a human donor who donated a stem cell graft to a child with acute lymphoblastic leukemia. The material sequenced was PBMCs from the stem cell graft donor, taken from the stem cell graft. The gene calls are TRBV9 and TRBJ2-5, with D maybe TRBD1 (6 bases). The CDR3 sequence is CASSVAGDQETQYF. CDR3 sequence (DNA): TGTGCCAGCAGCGTAGCAGGGGACCAAGAGACCCAGTACTTC.